This entry lists 29 T cell receptor beta chains sequenced from one sample in a study of regulatory T cells in long-lasting Graves disease. With iRepertoire HTBI primers and Arm-PCR of CDR3 regions, TCR beta libraries were built. A single record per CDR3 protein comes from TCRdb applying MiXCR to the multiplex PCR reads. Among 520,000 or so distinct CDR3 sequences, around 12% were seen once, and the ten largest hold around 10%. Specified time point: newly diagnosed GD, antithyroid drugs for less than 3 months. The TCR library used RNA extracted from PBMCs. These sequences were also reported in another study, on T cells in Graves' hyperthyroidism and ophthalmopathy.

Sequencing used peripheral blood mononuclear cells (PBMCs), obtained at new diagnosis, from a patient treated with antithyroid drugs. These receptors all come from a woman aged 25 to 39 with Graves disease.

This clonotype has only a few counts. This chain joins TRBV29-1 and TRBJ2-2; D is unresolved. Trimming removed 2 bases from V and 1 base from J, with 5 bases in between. The CDR3 loop spans 13 amino acids. CDR1 is SQVTM, CDR2 ANQGSEA, per germline. CDR3 sequence (DNA): TGCAGCGTTGAAAGGGAGAACACCGGGGAGCTGTTTTTT. It codes for CSVERENTGELFF.

This clonotype showed up many times. The V call is TRBV9, the J call TRBJ1-1; unclear D gene. V lost 6 bases and J 7 bases, leaving 16 bases between the germline ends. Germline CDR1 reads SGDLS; CDR2 reads YYNGEE. The CDR3 covers 13 residues. CDR3 sequence: CASTVGPRGEAFF. The CDR3 nucleotides read TGTGCCAGCACTGTAGGACCCCGAGGTGAAGCTTTCTTT.

This clonotype was counted many times. The chain uses TRBV2 and TRBJ2-1, with TRBD2 identical over 8 bases. In germline, CDR1 is SNHLY, CDR2 FYNNEI. The V and J ends lost 5 bases and 9 bases, in that order; junction bases with no gene match: 6. CDR3 length: 13 amino acids. This CDR3 reads CASSPGLDSEQFF. The CDR3 DNA reads as TGTGCCAGCAGTCCGGGACTAGATAGTGAGCAGTTCTTC.

A few counts support this clonotype. The gene calls are TRBV28 and TRBJ2-5, with TRBD1 identical over 9 bases. Germline V gene sequence: CDR1 MDHEN, CDR2 SYDVKM. The CDR3 has 14 residues. V was clipped by 5 bases and J by 6 bases; unmatched bases: 7. CDR3 bases: TGTGCCAGCAGTCTCACAGGGGGCGCGAAGACCCAGTACTTC. The encoded protein is CASSLTGGAKTQYF.

This clonotype was seen a handful of times. The chain carries TRBV14 and TRBJ1-1; perhaps TRBD1 as D (6 bases). Germline V gives CDR1 SGHDN, CDR2 FVKESK. CDR3 length equals 14 residues. Trimming took off 7 bases at V and 4 bases at J, with 16 bases between the two ends. The chain's CDR3 is CASTWGAGITEAFF. The CDR3 DNA sequence: TGTGCCAGCACCTGGGGGGCAGGGATCACTGAAGCTTTCTTT.

The chain has TRBV7-9 and TRBJ2-1; D is unclear. The germline V gene encodes CDR1 SEHNR and CDR2 FQNEAQ (reference sequence). V lost 5 bases to trimming and J lost 7 bases, with 12 bases between them. This CDR3 is built from 13 residues. CDR3 DNA sequence: TGTGCCAGCAGCCACGCGATGGTTAATGAGCAGTTCTTC. Protein sequence: CASSHAMVNEQFF.

This chain connects TRBV4-1 to TRBJ2-7, with TRBD2 matching 13 bases. The CDR3 runs 16 residues. With 3 bases clipped from V and 3 bases from J, the junction kept 5 bases outside the gene matches. From germline, CDR1 is MGHRA and CDR2 YSYEKL. CDR3 sequence reads: CASSQPGLAGVYEQYF. The CDR3 nucleotides are TGCGCCAGCAGCCAGCCCGGACTAGCGGGAGTCTACGAGCAGTACTTC.

This chain links TRBV27 with TRBJ2-7, with TRBD2 matching 8 bases. The CDR3 consists of 14 residues. The germline V gene encodes CDR1 MNHEY and CDR2 SMNVEV (reference sequence). The junction had 7 bases not matched to a gene; V was cut back by 2 bases and J by 7 bases. The CDR3 nucleotides are TGTGCCAGCAGTTTAGGGACTAGGGCTTCGGAGCAGTACTTC. The encoded protein is CASSLGTRASEQYF.

The chain joins TRBV14 to TRBJ2-3, with unresolved D. The V and J ends lost 3 bases and 0 bases respectively, with 7 bases between them. The CDR3 contains 14 residues. Germline V gene sequence: CDR1 SGHDN, CDR2 FVKESK. CDR3 coding DNA: TGTGCCAGCAGCCATCTGGACAGCACAGATACGCAGTATTTT. Protein: CASSHLDSTDTQYF. Looking up the rest from reference TRBV14 and TRBJ2-3 gives the full variable domain: EAGVTQFPSHSVIEKGQTVTLRCDPISGHDNLYWYRRVMGKEIKFLLHFVKESKQDESGMPNNRFLAERTGGTYSTLKVQPAELEDSGVYFCASSHLDSTDTQYFGPGTRLTVL.

This clonotype has only a few counts. V is TRBV15 and J is TRBJ2-5; D is unresolved. CDR1 LNHNV and CDR2 YYDKDF come from the germline V gene (reference sequence). The CDR3 length is 15 residues. Trimming left V 0 bases short and J 0 bases short, with 8 bases between. Written as DNA, the CDR3 is TGTGCCACCAGCAGAGAAATAGGAAACCAAGAGACCCAGTACTTC. This sequence encodes CATSREIGNQETQYF. The complete variable domain, with remaining parts taken from reference TRBV15 and TRBJ2-5, reads DAMVIQNPRYQVTQFGKPVTLSCSQTLNHNVMYWYQQKSSQAPKLLFHYYDKDFNNEADTPDNFQSRRPNTSFCFLDIRSPGLGDTAMYLCATSREIGNQETQYFGPGTRLLVL.

This clonotype was counted ten times or more. The chain links TRBV28 to TRBJ2-7, with 11 bases lining up with TRBD2. V was pared by 5 bases and J by 4 bases, with 10 bases of the junction left unmatched. CDR1 is MDHEN and CDR2 is SYDVKM in the germline V gene. The CDR3 runs 16 residues. CDR3 DNA: TGTGCCAGCAGTCCCTTTAGCGGGAGGGCCAGATACGAGCAGTACTTC. Its protein is CASSPFSGRARYEQYF.

The chain couples TRBV11-2 to TRBJ2-1; D uncertain. Deletions cut 5 bases from V and 0 bases from J, with 8 bases between. Germline V gene sequence: CDR1 SGHAT, CDR2 FQNNGV. This CDR3 has 14 residues. This chain's CDR3 is CASSPSNSYNEQFF. CDR3 bases: TGTGCCAGCAGCCCCTCAAACTCCTACAATGAGCAGTTCTTC.

This clonotype was counted ten times or more. For the CDR3, the DNA is TGTGCCAGCAGCCGGGGGGACAATGAGCAGTTCTTC. This sequence encodes CASSRGDNEQFF. The J gene is TRBJ2-1, the V gene TRBV3-1; D might be TRBD2 (6 bases). Germline-derived CDR1 and CDR2 are LGHDT and YNNKEL (reference sequence). The CDR3 contains 12 residues. The germline V and J ends were trimmed by 4 bases and 5 bases, with 6 bases remaining between them.

This clonotype was found many times. V gene TRBV29-1 combines with J gene TRBJ2-7, with a weak D call TRBD1 (6 bases). Trimming left V 3 bases short and J 0 bases short, with 15 bases between. Per the germline V gene, CDR1 is SQVTM and CDR2 is ANQGSEA. The CDR3 length is 15 residues. CDR3 amino acids: CSVEWAGQISYEQYF. CDR3 sequence (DNA): TGCAGCGTTGAGTGGGCAGGACAGATCTCCTACGAGCAGTACTTC.

This clonotype was recorded at least ten times. The rearrangement links TRBV28 to TRBJ2-5; 10 bases are shared with TRBD2. The CDR3 extends over 17 amino acids. Germline CDR1 and CDR2: MDHEN and SYDVKM. After removal of 5 bases from V and 1 base from J, the junction contained 10 bases not matched to a gene. The CDR3 region is CASSASGRWGSQETQYF. The CDR3 DNA sequence: TGTGCCAGCAGTGCTAGCGGGAGATGGGGATCCCAAGAGACCCAGTACTTC.

This clonotype was picked up many times. J is TRBJ2-7 and V is TRBV2; D possibly corresponds to TRBD1 (6 bases). Trimming left V 4 bases short and J 3 bases short, with 16 bases between. Germline values: CDR1 SNHLY, CDR2 FYNNEI. CDR3 length: 15 residues. The CDR3 is CASSAIGQGFYEQYF. In DNA form, the CDR3 reads TGTGCCAGCAGTGCAATCGGGCAGGGGTTCTACGAGCAGTACTTC.

This clonotype was observed at least ten times. This chain links TRBV6-1 with TRBJ2-5; D may be TRBD2 (5 bases). Germline V gene lookup returns CDR1 MNHNS and CDR2 SASEGT. V lost 6 bases and J lost 5, with 10 bases in between. CDR3 length: 12 amino acids. CDR3 protein: CASRRVPETQYF. As DNA, the CDR3 is TGTGCCAGCAGGCGGGTTCCCGAGACCCAGTACTTC.

This clonotype was detected ten times or more. The V and J genes are TRBV6-2 or TRBV6-3 and TRBJ1-1, with D perhaps TRBD1 (6 bases). V lost 6 bases and J lost 8, with 16 bases in between. Germline CDR1 reads MNHEY; CDR2 reads SVGEGT. The CDR3 is 13 amino acids. This CDR3 reads CASSSDRTWEAFF. The CDR3 DNA follows: TGTGCCAGCAGCTCAGACAGGACTTGGGAAGCTTTCTTT.

In this sample, this clonotype turned up a few times. The chain employs TRBV28 and TRBJ2-3; maybe TRBD1 (5 bases). In germline, CDR1 is MDHEN, CDR2 SYDVKM. The V and J ends lost 7 bases and 5 bases respectively, with 13 bases between them. The length of the CDR3 is 13 residues. CDR3 loop: CASTNRPRDTQYF. For the CDR3, the DNA is TGTGCCAGCACCAACAGGCCGCGAGATACGCAGTATTTT. Combining the CDR3 with reference TRBV28 and TRBJ2-3 gives the whole variable domain DVKVTQSSRYLVKRTGEKVFLECVQDMDHENMFWYRQDPGLGLRLIYFSYDVKMKEKGDIPEGYSVSREKKERFSLILESASTNQTSMYLCASTNRPRDTQYFGPGTRLTVL.

This clonotype was picked up many times. This chain joins TRBV28 and TRBJ2-5, with 14 bases fitting TRBD2. The CDR3 has 17 amino acids. Germline lookup yields CDR1 MDHEN and CDR2 SYDVKM. Unmatched junction bases numbered 7, after V lost 3 bases and J lost 4 bases. The CDR3 DNA sequence: TGTGCCAGCAGTTTCTACGGACTAGCGGGAGGAGGAGAGACCCAGTACTTC. Translation: CASSFYGLAGGGETQYF.

This clonotype was counted ten times or more. V is TRBV27 and J is TRBJ2-2; tentatively, D is TRBD2 (5 bases). V was pared by 1 base and J by 7 bases, with 13 bases between. This CDR3 comprises 15 residues. Germline lookup yields CDR1 MNHEY and CDR2 SMNVEV (reference sequence). CDR3 DNA: TGTGCCAGCAGTTTATTTGCTAGCTGGATCGGGGAGCTGTTTTTT. Amino acid sequence: CASSLFASWIGELFF.

V gene TRBV11-3 combines with J gene TRBJ2-1; maybe TRBD1 (7 bases). CDR3 size: 19 residues. Between the trimmed V and J ends, which lost 5 bases and 3 bases, there was a span of 26 bases. Germline V lookup: CDR1 SGHNT, CDR2 YENEEA. CDR3 in amino acids: CASSPEGYVQGGGYNEQFF. The CDR3 nucleotides are TGTGCCAGCAGCCCAGAGGGATATGTCCAGGGGGGAGGCTACAATGAGCAGTTCTTC.

This clonotype came up many times. The gene calls are TRBV7-2 and TRBJ2-3, with D possibly TRBD1 on 5 matching bases. Germline-derived CDR1 and CDR2 are SGHTA and FQGNSA. The CDR3 is 15 residues long. The V end lost 2 bases, the J end lost 3 bases, and 12 bases lay between the germline ends. This chain's CDR3 is CASSLNRGLTDTQYF. The CDR3 DNA reads TGTGCCAGCAGCTTAAATAGGGGCCTAACAGATACGCAGTATTTT. Combining the CDR3 with reference TRBV7-2 and TRBJ2-3 gives the whole variable domain GAGVSQSPSNKVTEKGKDVELRCDPISGHTALYWYRQSLGQGLEFLIYFQGNSAPDKSGLPSDRFSAERTGGSVSTLTIQRTQQEDSAVYLCASSLNRGLTDTQYFGPGTRLTVL.

The chain employs TRBV28 and TRBJ2-1; TRBD2 agrees at 7 bases. V gave up 3 bases and J gave up 14 bases; unmatched junction bases: 10. Germline V gives CDR1 MDHEN, CDR2 SYDVKM. The CDR3 consists of 13 residues. In nucleotides, the CDR3 is TGTGCCAGCAGTTTTGGCCTAGCGGCTAGGGAGTTCTTC. The encoded protein is CASSFGLAAREFF.

The chain carries TRBV18 and TRBJ2-1; 13 bases agree with TRBD2. Germline values: CDR1 KGHSH, CDR2 LQKENI. The J segment lost 5 bases and the V segment lost 0 bases, leaving 7 bases of the junction unmatched. The CDR3 has 18 residues. This CDR3 reads CASSPPGLAGETHNEQFF. Written as DNA, the CDR3 is TGTGCCAGCTCACCACCCGGACTAGCGGGAGAGACCCACAATGAGCAGTTCTTC.

This clonotype was seen at least ten times. This chain uses TRBV20-1 with TRBJ2-5; D call uncertain. Germline lookup yields CDR1 DFQATT and CDR2 SNEGSKA (reference sequence). The CDR3 runs 14 residues. Deletions cut 0 bases from V and 2 bases from J, with 10 bases between. CDR3 loop: CSARDTATQETQYF. CDR3 DNA: TGCAGTGCTAGAGATACAGCCACTCAAGAGACCCAGTACTTC.

This clonotype came up many times. This sequence joins TRBV28 and TRBJ2-2, with TRBD2 identical over 8 bases. Germline V gives CDR1 MDHEN, CDR2 SYDVKM. The CDR3 spans 15 residues. Trimming cost V 5 bases and J 7 bases; bases outside gene matches: 9. The CDR3 sequence: CASSLLAGSIGELFF. The DNA for the CDR3 is TGTGCCAGCAGTCTATTAGCGGGAAGTATCGGGGAGCTGTTTTTT.

The chain carries TRBV20-1 and TRBJ1-1; possible D gene TRBD1, 6 bases. Germline loops: CDR1 DFQATT, CDR2 SNEGSKA (reference sequence). The length of the CDR3 is 18 residues. The V and J ends lost 0 bases and 0 bases respectively, with 20 bases between them. In DNA form, the CDR3 reads TGCAGTGCTAGAGATGGAGGGGGAGGAACCGCGATGAACACTGAAGCTTTCTTT. This codes for CSARDGGGGTAMNTEAFF.

This clonotype came up many times. V is TRBV15 and J is TRBJ2-7, with 11 bases that match TRBD2. CDR3 length: 16 residues. The V gene's germline CDR1 is LNHNV and CDR2 YYDKDF (reference sequence). The V and J ends lost 3 bases and 3 bases, in that order; junction bases with no gene match: 7. The CDR3: CATSSSSGRTDYEQYF. DNA for the CDR3: TGTGCCACCAGCAGCTCTAGCGGGAGGACCGACTACGAGCAGTACTTC. The full variable domain, with the rest looked up from reference TRBV15 and TRBJ2-7, is DAMVIQNPRYQVTQFGKPVTLSCSQTLNHNVMYWYQQKSSQAPKLLFHYYDKDFNNEADTPDNFQSRRPNTSFCFLDIRSPGLGDTAMYLCATSSSSGRTDYEQYFGPGTRLTVT.